Sequencing of this T cell receptor beta chain was carried out in a study of blood T cell repertoires in COVID-19. Study information: Samples of COVID-19 (acute and convalescent) were obtained from the United States, Italy and Spain.

Data came from immunoSEQ multiplex PCR; TCRdb stores just in-frame clones and leaves some out. The sample shows approximately 130,000 clones, 75% to 85% of them seen only once. Trimming removed 4 bases from V and 8 bases from J, with 21 bases in between. The CDR3 is made up of 16 amino acids. Germline values: CDR1 SGHDN, CDR2 FVKESK. The sequence was obtained from an elderly man with acute or convalescent COVID-19. V gene TRBV14 combines with J gene TRBJ2-1; unclear D gene. Source material: peripheral blood. The CDR3 sequence is CASSPPKRTRGDEQFF. The CDR3 coding sequence is TGTGCCAGCAGCCCCCCCAAGAGAACTCGAGGAGATGAGCAGTTCTTC.